Listed here are 21 T cell receptor beta chains from one sample, sequenced in a study of siplizumab effects on memory and regulatory T cells. Only in-frame clones appear in the TCRdb table, and some are missing; sequencing was by immunoSEQ multiplex PCR. The data contain about 50,000 clones, over 90% of them singletons. The specimen sequenced was CD8+ T cells sorted from blood. Receptors were obtained from a human donor in good health.

V is TRBV28 and J is TRBJ2-7; 8 nucleotides match TRBD1. This CDR3 spans 13 amino acids. V gave up 5 bases and J gave up 3 bases; unmatched junction bases: 3. Germline V lookup: CDR1 MDHEN, CDR2 SYDVKM. DNA of the CDR3: TGTGCCAGCAGTCTCGGACAGGGCTACGAGCAGTACTTC. Amino acids: CASSLGQGYEQYF.

There are a few counts of this clone. The rearrangement links TRBV27 to TRBJ2-1; TRBD2 aligns across 10 bases. V trimming: 3 bases; J trimming: 12 bases; junction bases outside the gene matches: 8. Germline loops: CDR1 MNHEY, CDR2 SMNVEV (reference sequence). The CDR3 runs 14 residues. In DNA, the CDR3 is TGTGCCAGCAGTTTGGCTAGCGGGAGTGGGTGGCAGTTCTTC. Protein sequence: CASSLASGSGWQFF.

This chain connects TRBV28 to TRBJ2-7, with D hard to call. CDR1 and CDR2 from the germline V gene are MDHEN and SYDVKM. The CDR3 length is 13 residues. With 6 bases removed from V and 4 bases from J, the gap between germline ends came to 13 bases. CDR3 coding DNA: TGTGCCAGCAGCCTAGGGCTTACATACGAGCAGTACTTC. It yields the protein CASSLGLTYEQYF.

The chain employs TRBV7-9 and TRBJ2-7; TRBD1 is a possible D gene (5 bases). Trimming removed 2 bases from V and 6 bases from J, with 11 bases in between. The CDR3 is 13 residues long. Germline CDR1 is SEHNR and CDR2 is FQNEAQ (reference sequence). The CDR3 loop is CASSLPFDSEQYF. The CDR3 DNA is TGTGCCAGCAGCTTACCTTTCGACAGCGAGCAGTACTTC. The variable domain in full, with the rest retrieved from reference TRBV7-9 and TRBJ2-7, is DTGVSQNPRHKITKRGQNVTFRCDPISEHNRLYWYRQTLGQGPEFLTYFQNEAQLEKSRLLSDRFSAERPKGSFSTLEIQRTEQGDSAMYLCASSLPFDSEQYFGPGTRLTVT.

This chain uses TRBV9 with TRBJ2-1, with 7 positions matching TRBD2. In germline, CDR1 is SGDLS, CDR2 YYNGEE. The V gene end was trimmed by 0 bases and the J gene end by 8 bases; junction bases not matched to a gene: 8. The length of the CDR3 is 15 residues. CDR3 amino acids: CASSVASGTLDEQFF. CDR3 nucleotide sequence: TGTGCCAGCAGCGTAGCTAGCGGCACTTTGGATGAGCAGTTCTTC.

A remark on this clone: Other DNA sequences in the same sample also yield this CDR3. The chain uses TRBV28 and TRBJ2-4, with TRBD1 as a possible D gene (5 bases). V lost 6 bases and J lost 1, with 10 bases in between. CDR3 length equals 14 residues. Per germline, CDR1 MDHEN and CDR2 SYDVKM. The CDR3 sequence: CASSDRLAKNIQYF. The DNA for the CDR3 is TGTGCCAGCAGCGACAGATTGGCCAAAAACATTCAGTACTTC.

The chain carries TRBV2 and TRBJ1-5, with 7 nucleotides matching TRBD1. This CDR3 has 15 residues. The V and J ends lost 7 bases and 3 bases, in that order; junction bases with no gene match: 9. Germline V lookup: CDR1 SNHLY, CDR2 FYNNEI. This CDR3 is CASKSWGTDNQPQHF. The DNA of the CDR3 is TGTGCCAGCAAATCGTGGGGGACAGACAATCAGCCCCAGCATTTT.

The V call is TRBV4-1, the J call TRBJ2-7, with 9 positions matching TRBD1. Germline V gives CDR1 MGHRA, CDR2 YSYEKL. Losses at the gene ends were 4 bases for V and 5 bases for J; bases not matched to a gene: 6. The CDR3 runs to 14 residues. In DNA form, the CDR3 reads TGCGCCAGCAGCCCCGGACAGGGGACGCACGAGCAGTACTTC. This gives the protein CASSPGQGTHEQYF.

The chain has TRBV6-6 and TRBJ1-5; 10 bases are a match to TRBD1. Germline CDR1 MNHNY, CDR2 SVGAGI (reference sequence). J gave up 10 bases and V 4 bases, and 10 bases lay outside the gene matches. The CDR3 length is 15 residues. For the CDR3, the DNA is TGTGCCAGCAGTTCGGCCGGGACAGGGGAGTCTCCCCAGCATTTT. Its protein product is CASSSAGTGESPQHF.

The CDR3 reads CSVRGHQETQYF. The CDR3 DNA is TGCAGCGTTAGGGGACACCAAGAGACCCAGTACTTC. V usage is TRBV29-1 and J usage is TRBJ2-5, with D perhaps being TRBD1 or TRBD2 (5 bases each). The germline V and J ends were trimmed by 5 bases and 0 bases, with 7 bases remaining between them. Germline V CDR1 and CDR2: SQVTM, ANQGSEA. This CDR3 region has 12 residues. Full variable domain (missing parts from reference TRBV29-1 and TRBJ2-5): SAVISQKPSRDICQRGTSLTIQCQVDSQVTMMFWYRQQPGQSLTLIATANQGSEATYESGFVIDKFPISRPNLTFSTLTVSNMSPEDSSIYLCSVRGHQETQYFGPGTRLLVL.

This clone has more than one count but fewer than ten. This chain uses TRBV20-1 with TRBJ2-7, with TRBD1 as a possible D gene (5 bases). V lost 5 bases and J lost 4, with 9 bases in between. Germline values: CDR1 DFQATT, CDR2 SNEGSKA (reference sequence). This CDR3 has 11 amino acids. The chain's CDR3 is CSALRGYEQYF. The CDR3 DNA reads TGCAGTGCTCTTAGGGGTTACGAGCAGTACTTC.

This rearrangement joins TRBV5-1 to TRBJ2-1; 10 bases align to TRBD1. The CDR3 spans 15 residues. With 2 bases clipped from V and 3 bases from J, the junction kept 2 bases outside the gene matches. Per germline, CDR1 SGHRS and CDR2 YFSETQ. The CDR3 region has the DNA TGCGCCAGCAGCTTTGGACAGGGGGTCTACAATGAGCAGTTCTTC. It specifies CASSFGQGVYNEQFF.

The chain combines TRBV6-5 with TRBJ1-2, with D perhaps TRBD1 (5 bases). Between the trimmed V and J ends, which lost 6 bases and 6 bases, there was a span of 14 bases. Germline V gives CDR1 MNHEY, CDR2 SVGAGI. This CDR3 region has 13 residues. Here the CDR3 reads CASRPGPRHGYTF. The CDR3 DNA reads TGTGCCAGCAGACCGGGACCAAGGCATGGCTACACCTTC.

The chain recombines TRBV6-5 with TRBJ1-3, with D possibly TRBD1 on 5 matching bases. Trimming cost V 6 bases and J 2 bases, with 11 bases left between them. Germline V gene sequence: CDR1 MNHEY, CDR2 SVGAGI. The length of the CDR3 is 14 residues. The CDR3 reads CASRARGAGNTIYF. The CDR3 DNA reads as TGTGCCAGCAGAGCCCGGGGGGCTGGAAACACCATATATTTT.

V gene TRBV19 combines with J gene TRBJ2-7; D may be TRBD2 (6 bases). Trimming removed 5 bases at V and 3 bases at J, with 14 bases between. This CDR3 is 14 amino acids long. Germline CDR1 LNHDA, CDR2 SQIVND (reference sequence). CDR3 loop: CASSYSTRGYEQYF. The CDR3 DNA reads TGTGCCAGTAGTTATTCGACTAGAGGCTACGAGCAGTACTTC.

The rearrangement links TRBV19 to TRBJ2-7, with 8 bases lining up with TRBD2. The V gene end was trimmed by 5 bases and the J gene end by 0 bases; junction bases not matched to a gene: 6. CDR1 and CDR2 (germline): LNHDA, SQIVND (reference sequence). This CDR3 has 15 residues. The CDR3 DNA follows: TGTGCCAGTAGTCTGGCCGGGGGGGGCTCCTACGAGCAGTACTTC. This gives the protein CASSLAGGGSYEQYF. Variable domain in full (rest from reference TRBV19 and TRBJ2-7): DGGITQSPKYLFRKEGQNVTLSCEQNLNHDAMYWYRQDPGQGLRLIYYSQIVNDFQKGDIAEGYSVSREKKESFPLTVTSAQKNPTAFYLCASSLAGGGSYEQYFGPGTRLTVT.

V usage is TRBV7-9 and J usage is TRBJ2-7, with 7 bases fitting TRBD2. J lost 2 bases, V lost 5 bases, and 12 bases had no gene match. CDR1 is SEHNR and CDR2 is FQNEAQ in the germline V gene (reference sequence). The CDR3 runs to 16 residues. The CDR3 DNA reads TGTGCCAGCAGCAAGCCTGAGGCTAGCGGAACCTACGAGCAGTACTTC. Residues: CASSKPEASGTYEQYF.

J is TRBJ1-1 and V is TRBV6-6, with D possibly matching TRBD1 (5 bases). The length of the CDR3 is 11 residues. CDR1 is MNHNY, CDR2 SVGAGI, per germline (reference sequence). V was clipped by 6 bases and J by 10 bases, with 12 bases between them. CDR3 loop: CASRKGVRAFF. CDR3 coding DNA: TGTGCCAGCAGAAAAGGGGTTCGAGCTTTCTTT.

V and J are TRBV7-9 and TRBJ1-2; tentative D call: TRBD1 (5 bases). This CDR3 contains 15 residues. From germline, CDR1 is SEHNR and CDR2 FQNEAQ (reference sequence). V was cut by 5 bases and J by 8 bases, with 21 bases left in between. CDR3 protein: CASSADSGTERGYTF. In DNA, the CDR3 is TGTGCCAGCAGCGCCGACTCCGGGACGGAGAGAGGCTACACCTTC.

This chain connects TRBV19 to TRBJ2-1; the match to TRBD2 covers 12 bases. With 6 bases clipped from V and 6 bases from J, the junction kept 6 bases outside the gene matches. The germline V gene has CDR1 LNHDA and CDR2 SQIVND (reference sequence). The CDR3 has 15 residues. Here the CDR3 reads CASSTGLAGSNEQFF. The CDR3, as DNA: TGTGCCAGTAGCACGGGACTAGCGGGCTCCAATGAGCAGTTCTTC.

This chain uses TRBV7-9 with TRBJ2-7, with D hard to call. Trimming took 2 bases from V and 2 from J, leaving 4 bases between them. The CDR3 is 12 residues long. CDR1 is SEHNR, CDR2 FQNEAQ, per germline (reference sequence). The CDR3 sequence is CASSLIPYEQYF. CDR3 nucleotides: TGTGCCAGCAGCTTAATCCCCTACGAGCAGTACTTC. Full variable domain (missing parts from reference TRBV7-9 and TRBJ2-7): DTGVSQNPRHKITKRGQNVTFRCDPISEHNRLYWYRQTLGQGPEFLTYFQNEAQLEKSRLLSDRFSAERPKGSFSTLEIQRTEQGDSAMYLCASSLIPYEQYFGPGTRLTVT.